These T cell receptor beta chains were read from a single sample in a study of cytomegalovirus exposure and HLA in healthy donors. Clones were read by immunoSEQ multiplex PCR, and TCRdb kept only the in-frame ones, dropping some. The table includes approximately 180,000 clones, about 76% detected once. Sequenced: PBMCs. These receptors came from a woman aged 45-60 years in good health and CMV-seronegative. Both conserved end residues are part of each CDR3. Fields, in order: CDR3 DNA, CDR3 protein, clone size, V gene, D gene, J gene. D genes are given only for firm matches. For some rows the clone size is stated as once, few or many, or as a class when expanded; others skip it.

CDR3 DNA: TGTGCCAGCAGCTACCAGGCGTATGGCTACACCTTC
CDR3 protein: CASSYQAYGYTF
clone size: NA
V gene: TRBV7-2
D gene: NA
J gene: TRBJ1-2

CDR3 DNA: TGTGCCAGCAGTGACCTGACCATCAGACAGGGCGGCTATGGCTACACCTTC
CDR3 protein: CASSDLTIRQGGYGYTF
clone size: NA
V gene: TRBV25-1
D gene: TRBD1
J gene: TRBJ1-2

CDR3 DNA: TGCGCCAGCAGCCAAGGTCTGGGGGCCACCACCGGGGAGCTGTTTTTT
CDR3 protein: CASSQGLGATTGELFF
clone size: few
V gene: TRBV4-3
D gene: NA
J gene: TRBJ2-2

CDR3 DNA: TGTGCCAGCAGTCCACAGGGGACTAGCACAGATACGCAGTATTTT
CDR3 protein: CASSPQGTSTDTQYF
clone size: NA
V gene: TRBV27
D gene: NA
J gene: TRBJ2-3

CDR3 DNA: TGTGCCAGCAGCTTGGGCGGGACAGGGGATAAGGGCTACACCTTC
CDR3 protein: CASSLGGTGDKGYTF
clone size: NA
V gene: TRBV7-2
D gene: TRBD1
J gene: TRBJ1-2

CDR3 DNA: TGTGCCAGCAGCACAGGGTCTAGTAGCTCCTACAATGAGCAGTTCTTC
CDR3 protein: CASSTGSSSSYNEQFF
clone size: NA
V gene: TRBV9
D gene: NA
J gene: TRBJ2-1

CDR3 DNA: TGTGCCAGCAGCCCTGGGACAGGGGCCGGTTATCAGCCCCAGCATTTT
CDR3 protein: CASSPGTGAGYQPQHF
clone size: once
V gene: TRBV7-9
D gene: TRBD1
J gene: TRBJ1-5

CDR3 DNA: TGTGCCACCAGCAGAGTTAGCGGGTTCCAAGAGACCCAGTACTTC
CDR3 protein: CATSRVSGFQETQYF
clone size: NA
V gene: TRBV15
D gene: TRBD2
J gene: TRBJ2-5

CDR3 DNA: TGTGCCAGCAGCTTACGCGGGCGGAAACTTACTCTTGAAAAACTGTTTTTT
CDR3 protein: CASSLRGRKLTLEKLFF
clone size: NA
V gene: TRBV5-6
D gene: NA
J gene: TRBJ1-4

CDR3 DNA: TGTGCCAGCAGCCAGCCGAGGGGGGGACGCACAGATACGCAGTATTTT
CDR3 protein: CASSQPRGGRTDTQYF
clone size: NA
V gene: TRBV16
D gene: NA
J gene: TRBJ2-3

CDR3 DNA: TGTGCCAGCAGCCCCAGGTGGTACGGCAATCAGCCCCAGCATTTT
CDR3 protein: CASSPRWYGNQPQHF
clone size: NA
V gene: TRBV7-2
D gene: NA
J gene: TRBJ1-5